These T cell receptor beta chains were read from a single sample in a study of blood T cell repertoires in COVID-19. This table comes from immunoSEQ multiplex PCR, and its TCRdb copy is limited to in-frame clones, with some not included. The sample holds 13,000 or so clones; around 87% are singletons and the top ten take roughly 20%. Sequenced: peripheral blood. Every receptor here comes from a human donor with active COVID-19. The donor label of this sample is uncertain. The CDR3 runs from the conserved cysteine through the conserved F or W. Each record gives: clone size, D gene, J gene, V gene, CDR3 DNA, CDR3 protein. The D gene is left open where the match is weak. The size entry is marked missing in some rows and otherwise reads once, few, many or a size class.

>.|.|TRBJ2-7|TRBV6-5
TGTGCCAGCAGCCTAGGGGGTTACGAGCAGTACTTC
CASSLGGYEQYF
>.|.|TRBJ1-2|TRBV28
TGTGCCAGCAGTTTGGTCGACAATTATGGCTACACCTTC
CASSLVDNYGYTF
>once|TRBD1|TRBJ2-3|TRBV7-6
TGTGCCAGCAGCTCGCTTGCGGGACAGGGGGGGGGAGATACGCAGTATTTT
CASSSLAGQGGGDTQYF
>.|.|TRBJ1-1|TRBV5-1
TGCGCCAGCAGTTCGGGAACGGGCAACACTGAAGCTTTCTTT
CASSSGTGNTEAFF
>.|.|TRBJ2-1|TRBV3-1/TRBV3-2
TGTGCCAGCAGCCAAACGACTTTCAATGAGCAGTTCTTC
CASSQTTFNEQFF
>.|TRBD1|TRBJ1-4|TRBV4-3
TGCGCCAGCAGCCAAACCGGACAGGGGTCGAGGGAAAAACTGTTTTTT
CASSQTGQGSREKLFF
>.|TRBD1|TRBJ2-1|TRBV9
TGTGCCAGCAGCGTGGGACAGGGGGACTACAATGAGCAGTTCTTC
CASSVGQGDYNEQFF
>once|.|TRBJ1-1|TRBV29-1
TGCAGCGCCGGTCGCGGGGACACTGAAGCTTTCTTT
CSAGRGDTEAFF
>.|.|TRBJ2-2|TRBV6-5
TGTGCCAGCACCCCAGGGTCCACCGGGGAGCTGTTTTTT
CASTPGSTGELFF
>.|.|TRBJ1-2|TRBV19
TGTGCCAGTAGTATACTCAGGGAAGGCGGCTACACCTTC
CASSILREGGYTF
>.|TRBD1|TRBJ1-1|TRBV27
TGTGCCAGCAGTAAATCCTTAGACAGGGTTCGGGCGGCTTTCTTT
CASSKSLDRVRAAFF
>.|.|TRBJ1-1|TRBV15
TGTGCCACCAGCCTCCAGCACTCAGGGAACACTGAAGCTTTCTTT
CATSLQHSGNTEAFF
>.|.|TRBJ1-1|TRBV7-8
TGTGCCAGCAGCTTCAGCGAGACCAGTGAAGCTTTCTTT
CASSFSETSEAFF